The clone carrying this TCR beta chain has more than one count but fewer than ten. This record comes from a study of blood T cell repertoires in COVID-19. The wider study: The United States, Italy and Spain supplied acute and convalescent COVID-19 samples. The cDNA or gDNA used as material had been derived from T cells, B-cell-depleted T cells, or PBMCs.

The CDR3 covers 16 residues. V lost 9 bases and J lost 3; bases outside the gene matches: 15. Germline V lookup: CDR1 LGHDT, CDR2 YNNKEL (reference sequence). In the source study's methods: Estimated nucleated cell counts came from reference gene primer amplification. The repertoire was sequenced with immunoSEQ multiplex PCR; TCRdb's copy has only in-frame clones and lacks some. V and J calls and clone size follow that table, whereas D and trimming were derived from the DNA. The sample records under 200,000 clones, roughly 85% being singletons. Sequenced input: peripheral blood. This TCR was sampled from a woman aged 80 or older with acute or convalescent COVID-19. This chain joins TRBV3-1 (or the pseudogene TRBV3-2) and TRBJ2-3, with 7 bases aligning to TRBD1. The CDR3 protein is CARLTTGRGQTDTQYF. For the CDR3, the DNA is TGTGCCAGATTAACGACAGGGCGAGGGCAGACAGATACGCAGTATTTT.